This entry lists 12 T cell receptor beta chains sequenced from one sample in a study of T cell responses to AZD1222 COVID-19 vaccine. Libraries were prepared by immunoSEQ multiplex PCR; TCRdb keeps only in-frame clonotypes and omits some of them. The sample lists under 95,000 clones, 75% to 90% occurring once. The sequences come from peripheral blood, collected 28 days after the second AZD1222 dose. Source of these receptors: an adult who received the AZD1222 COVID-19 vaccine.

The rearrangement links TRBV11-2 to TRBJ2-7, with D hard to call. Trimming took off 1 base at V and 1 base at J, with 11 bases between the two ends. The germline V gene encodes CDR1 SGHAT and CDR2 FQNNGV. The CDR3 is 15 residues long. In nucleotides, the CDR3 is TGTGCCAGCAGCTTAGCTGTCCACCTTTCCTACGAGCAGTACTTC. Translation: CASSLAVHLSYEQYF. Combining the CDR3 with reference TRBV11-2 and TRBJ2-7 gives the whole variable domain EAGVAQSPRYKIIEKRQSVAFWCNPISGHATLYWYQQILGQGPKLLIQFQNNGVVDDSQLPKDRFSAERLKGVDSTLKIQPAKLEDSAVYLCASSLAVHLSYEQYFGPGTRLTVT.

The J gene is TRBJ2-3, the V gene TRBV6-5, with D uncertain. V was cut by 5 bases and J by 2 bases, with 11 bases left in between. The CDR3 is 14 residues long. Germline assignment: CDR1 MNHEY and CDR2 SVGAGI. In DNA, the CDR3 is TGTGCCAGCAGTCGAGGCAGTTCCACAGATACGCAGTATTTT. As protein: CASSRGSSTDTQYF.

The rearrangement uses TRBV27 and TRBJ2-3; D uncertain. The CDR3 sequence is 15 residues long. Germline V gene sequence: CDR1 MNHEY, CDR2 SMNVEV (reference sequence). Trimming removed 1 base from V and 2 bases from J, with 10 bases in between. The CDR3 coding sequence is TGTGCCAGCAGTTTATTTGCCTCCCTCACAGATACGCAGTATTTT. Its protein is CASSLFASLTDTQYF.

The genes are TRBV6-5 and TRBJ2-5; 13 bases are shared with TRBD2. Germline CDR1 is MNHEY and CDR2 is SVGAGI. The CDR3 contains 15 residues. The V gene end was trimmed by 6 bases and the J gene end by 6 bases; junction bases not matched to a gene: 7. The CDR3 nucleotides are TGTGCCAGCAGCCCGGGACTAGCGGGGACCAAGACCCAGTACTTC. Translated, it gives CASSPGLAGTKTQYF.

Only a few counts were recorded for this clone. This specimen includes other DNA sequences encoding the same CDR3. The rearrangement links TRBV3-1 (or the pseudogene TRBV3-2) to TRBJ1-6; D not resolved. Germline-derived CDR1 and CDR2 are LGHDT and YNNKEL (reference sequence). Trimming removed 2 bases from V and 7 bases from J, with 3 bases in between. The CDR3 consists of 12 residues. The CDR3 region is CASSQLNSPLHF. CDR3 nucleotides: TGTGCCAGCAGCCAATTGAATTCACCCCTCCACTTT.

The chain recombines TRBV27 with TRBJ2-7; tentative D call: TRBD1 (5 bases). This CDR3 region has 17 residues. Germline V gene sequence: CDR1 MNHEY, CDR2 SMNVEV (reference sequence). The ends were cut back, 5 bases at V and 3 bases at J, with 23 bases in the middle. The CDR3 nucleotides are TGTGCCAGCAGTACCCACCACGCAATCGGACACGACTACGAGCAGTACTTC. Its protein is CASSTHHAIGHDYEQYF.

This clone has only one observation. This chain uses TRBV6-1 with TRBJ2-5; the D is unclear. V was cut by 0 bases and J by 5 bases, with 4 bases left in between. Per the germline V gene, CDR1 is MNHNS and CDR2 is SASEGT. CDR3 length: 12 amino acids. CDR3 sequence (DNA): TGTGCCAGCAGTGAAGCATGGGAGACCCAGTACTTC. This gives the protein CASSEAWETQYF.

The chain carries TRBV28 and TRBJ1-6, with D perhaps TRBD1 (6 bases). V lost 8 bases, J lost 1 base, and 15 bases lay in between. This CDR3 region has 16 residues. Germline V lookup: CDR1 MDHEN, CDR2 SYDVKM. The CDR3 reads CASGRGSGSYNSPLHF. DNA for the CDR3: TGTGCCAGCGGAAGGGGGTCGGGGTCCTATAATTCACCCCTCCACTTT.

This clone was seen only once. The chain links TRBV11-2 to TRBJ2-7, with 10 bases fitting TRBD1. Germline V gene sequence: CDR1 SGHAT, CDR2 FQNNGV. The CDR3 is 14 residues long. Trimming took 5 bases from V and 2 from J; bases not matched to a gene: 3. CDR3 protein: CASSAGTGAYEQYF. The CDR3, as DNA: TGTGCCAGCAGCGCCGGGACAGGGGCCTACGAGCAGTACTTC.

V is TRBV15 and J is TRBJ1-6, with 9 bases aligning to TRBD1. This CDR3 spans 18 amino acids. The germline gives CDR1 LNHNV, CDR2 YYDKDF (reference sequence). The trim removed 5 bases at V and 4 bases at J, leaving 12 bases unmatched. CDR3 sequence (DNA): TGTGCCACCAGCTCCGACAGGGGGGGGACCTTGTATAATTCACCCCTCCACTTT. Protein sequence: CATSSDRGGTLYNSPLHF.

The chain carries TRBV27 and TRBJ2-2; TRBD1 matches at 7 bases. Trimming at V came to 5 bases and at J to 2 bases, leaving 5 bases not matched to a gene. This CDR3 comprises 15 residues. Looked up from germline, CDR1 is MNHEY and CDR2 is SMNVEV (reference sequence). The CDR3 protein is CASSRGQHNTGELFF. In DNA form, the CDR3 reads TGTGCCAGCAGTCGGGGACAGCACAACACCGGGGAGCTGTTTTTT.

The chain couples TRBV27 to TRBJ2-5; 7 bases are shared with TRBD1. The trim removed 3 bases at V and 5 bases at J, leaving 9 bases unmatched. The CDR3 covers 15 residues. The germline gives CDR1 MNHEY, CDR2 SMNVEV (reference sequence). Written as DNA, the CDR3 is TGTGCCAGCAGTTTTGTATCGACAGGGCGGGAGACCCAGTACTTC. It is translated as CASSFVSTGRETQYF.